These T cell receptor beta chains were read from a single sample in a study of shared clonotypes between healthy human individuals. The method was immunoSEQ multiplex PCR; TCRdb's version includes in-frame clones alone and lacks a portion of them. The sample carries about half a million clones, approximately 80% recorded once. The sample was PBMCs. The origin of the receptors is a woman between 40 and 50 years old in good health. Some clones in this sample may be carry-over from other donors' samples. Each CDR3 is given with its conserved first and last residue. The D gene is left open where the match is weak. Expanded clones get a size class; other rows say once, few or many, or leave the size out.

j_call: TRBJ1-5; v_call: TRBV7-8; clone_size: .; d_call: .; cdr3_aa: CASSLQLQPQHF; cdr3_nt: TGTGCCAGCAGCTTACAACTTCAGCCCCAGCATTTT
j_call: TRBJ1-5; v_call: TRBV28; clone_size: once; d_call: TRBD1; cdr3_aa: CASSTPPGTGLQPQHF; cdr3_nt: TGTGCCAGCAGTACTCCACCCGGGACAGGGTTACAGCCCCAGCATTTT
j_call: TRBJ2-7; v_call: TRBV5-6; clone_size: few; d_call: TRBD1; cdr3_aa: CASSVGTGQGEQYF; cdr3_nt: TGTGCCAGCAGCGTGGGGACAGGACAGGGGGAGCAGTACTTC
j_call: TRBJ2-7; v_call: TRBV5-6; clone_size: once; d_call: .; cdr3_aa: CAGSFGRSYEQYF; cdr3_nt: TGTGCCGGCAGCTTCGGACGGAGCTACGAGCAGTACTTT
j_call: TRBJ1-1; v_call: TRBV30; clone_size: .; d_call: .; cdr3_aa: CARATTEAFF; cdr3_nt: TGTGCCCGGGCCACCACTGAAGCTTTCTTT
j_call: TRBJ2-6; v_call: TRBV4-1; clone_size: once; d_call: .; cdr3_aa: CASSQSRSPVVLTF; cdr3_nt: TGCGCCAGCAGCCAAAGCAGGTCCCCGGTCGTCCTGACTTTC
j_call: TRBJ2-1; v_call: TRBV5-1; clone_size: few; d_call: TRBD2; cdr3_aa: CASSLIAGVYNEQFF; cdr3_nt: TGCGCCAGCAGCTTGATAGCGGGGGTATACAATGAGCAGTTCTTC
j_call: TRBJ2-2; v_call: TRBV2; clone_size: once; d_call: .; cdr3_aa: CASTWLESGELFF; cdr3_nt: TGTGCCAGCACCTGGCTAGAGAGCGGGGAGCTGTTTTTT
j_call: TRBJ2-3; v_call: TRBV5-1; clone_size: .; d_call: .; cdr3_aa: CASSLAGGAPDTQYF; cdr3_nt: TGCGCCAGCAGCTTGGCCGGAGGGGCCCCAGATACGCAGTATTTT
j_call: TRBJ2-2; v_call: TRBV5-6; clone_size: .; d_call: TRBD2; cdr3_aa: CASSLVAGGRNGELFF; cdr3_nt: TGTGCCAGCAGCTTGGTAGCGGGAGGGCGCAACGGGGAGCTGTTTTTT
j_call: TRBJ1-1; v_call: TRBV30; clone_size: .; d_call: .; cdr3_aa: CAWRGNGDTEAFF; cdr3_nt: TGTGCCTGGAGGGGGAATGGAGACACTGAAGCCTTCTTT
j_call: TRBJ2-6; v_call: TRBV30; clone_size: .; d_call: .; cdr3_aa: CAWNPNSGANVLTF; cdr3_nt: TGTGCCTGGAACCCTAACTCTGGGGCCAACGTCCTGACTTTC
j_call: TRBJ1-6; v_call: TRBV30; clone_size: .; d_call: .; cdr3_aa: CAWSGGRDNSPLHF; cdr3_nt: TGTGCCTGGAGTGGGGGCAGGGATAATTCACCCCTCCACTTT
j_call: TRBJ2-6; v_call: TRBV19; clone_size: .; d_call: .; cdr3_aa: CASDASGANVLTF; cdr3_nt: TGTGCCAGTGACGCCTCTGGGGCCAACGTCCTGACTTTC
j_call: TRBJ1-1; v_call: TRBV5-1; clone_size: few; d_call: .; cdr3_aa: CASSRQGGTEAFF; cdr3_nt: TGCGCCAGCAGCCGTCAGGGAGGCACTGAAGCTTTCTTT
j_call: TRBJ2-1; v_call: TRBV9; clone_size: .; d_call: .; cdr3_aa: CASSVDLVSDEQFF; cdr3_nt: TGTGCCAGCAGCGTAGATCTAGTGAGCGATGAGCAGTTCTTC
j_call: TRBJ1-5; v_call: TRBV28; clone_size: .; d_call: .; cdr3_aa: CASSFLPDNQPQHF; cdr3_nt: TGTGCCAGCAGTTTCCTCCCTGACAATCAGCCCCAGCATTTT
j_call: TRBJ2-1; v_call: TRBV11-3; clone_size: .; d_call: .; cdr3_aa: CASSLREPYNEQFF; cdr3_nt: TGTGCCAGCAGCCTGAGGGAGCCCTACAATGAGCAGTTCTTC
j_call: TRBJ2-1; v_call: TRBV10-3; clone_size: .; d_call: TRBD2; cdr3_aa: CAIRSGTASNEQFF; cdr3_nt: TGTGCCATCAGGAGCGGGACTGCTTCCAATGAGCAGTTCTTC
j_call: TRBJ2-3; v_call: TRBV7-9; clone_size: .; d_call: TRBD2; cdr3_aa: CASSLGVAGVGDTQYF; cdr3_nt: TGTGCCAGCAGCTTAGGGGTAGCGGGAGTAGGGGATACGCAGTATTTT
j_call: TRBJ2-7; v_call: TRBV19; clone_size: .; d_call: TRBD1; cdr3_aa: CASSILGGIYEQYF; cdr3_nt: TGTGCCAGTAGTATATTAGGGGGCATCTACGAGCAGTACTTC
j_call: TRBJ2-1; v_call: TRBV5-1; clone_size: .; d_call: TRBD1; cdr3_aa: CASSQGQGSRYNEQFF; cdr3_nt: TGCGCCAGCAGCCAGGGACAGGGTAGCCGATACAATGAGCAGTTCTTC
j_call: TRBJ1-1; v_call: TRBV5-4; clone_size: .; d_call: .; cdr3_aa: CASSLGVQPSNEAFF; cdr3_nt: TGTGCCAGCAGCTTGGGGGTGCAGCCTAGCAATGAAGCTTTCTTT
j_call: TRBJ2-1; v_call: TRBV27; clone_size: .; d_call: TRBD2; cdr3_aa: CASSLAGASYNEQFF; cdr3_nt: TGTGCCAGCAGTTTGGCGGGAGCAAGCTACAATGAGCAGTTCTTC
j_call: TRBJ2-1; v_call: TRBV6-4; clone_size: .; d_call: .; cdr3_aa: CASSEGGGTEQFF; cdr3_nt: TGTGCCAGCAGTGAGGGGGGCGGCACTGAGCAGTTCTTC
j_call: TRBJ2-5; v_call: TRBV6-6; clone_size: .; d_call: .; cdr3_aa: CASSYSTWETQYF; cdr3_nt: TGTGCCAGCAGTTATTCCACTTGGGAGACCCAGTACTTC
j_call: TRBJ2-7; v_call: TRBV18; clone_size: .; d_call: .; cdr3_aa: CASSPDSRGQYF; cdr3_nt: TGTGCCAGCTCACCGGACAGCCGGGGGCAGTACTTC
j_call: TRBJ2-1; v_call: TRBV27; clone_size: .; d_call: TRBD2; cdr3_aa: CASSSGTSGRGGEQFF; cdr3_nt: TGTGCCAGCAGTTCCGGGACTAGCGGGAGAGGTGGGGAGCAGTTCTTC
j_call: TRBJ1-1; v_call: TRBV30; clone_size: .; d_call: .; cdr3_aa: CAWSYPGRLSTEAFF; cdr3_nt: TGTGCCTGGAGCTATCCCGGGCGGTTGAGCACTGAAGCTTTCTTT
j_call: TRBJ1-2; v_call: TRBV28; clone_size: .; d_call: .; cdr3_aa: CASSLLGYGYTF; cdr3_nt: TGTGCCAGCAGTCTACTCGGGTATGGCTACACCTTC
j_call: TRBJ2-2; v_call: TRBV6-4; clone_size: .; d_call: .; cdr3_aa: CASSKTPGRELFF; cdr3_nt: TGTGCCAGCAGTAAAACCCCCGGGAGGGAGCTGTTTTTT
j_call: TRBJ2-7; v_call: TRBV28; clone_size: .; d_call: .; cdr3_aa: CASSLETGLAYEQYF; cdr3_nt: TGTGCCAGCAGTTTGGAAACAGGTTTGGCCTACGAGCAGTACTTC
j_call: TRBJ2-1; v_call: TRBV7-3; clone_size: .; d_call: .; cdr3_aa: CASSPHLSSYNEQFF; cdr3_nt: TGTGCCAGCAGCCCCCACTTGAGCTCCTACAATGAGCAGTTCTTC
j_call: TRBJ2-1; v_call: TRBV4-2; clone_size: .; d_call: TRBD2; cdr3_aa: CASSAAGGRRGEQFF; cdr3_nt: TGTGCCAGCAGCGCAGCGGGAGGCCGAAGAGGTGAGCAGTTCTTC
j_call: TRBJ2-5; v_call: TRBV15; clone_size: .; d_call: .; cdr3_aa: CATSRDQVGTQETQYF; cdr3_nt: TGTGCCACCAGCAGAGATCAGGTTGGGACCCAAGAGACCCAGTACTTC
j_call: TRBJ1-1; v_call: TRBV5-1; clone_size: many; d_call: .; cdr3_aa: CASSLGTVNTEAFF; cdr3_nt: TGCGCCAGCAGCCTAGGGACGGTGAACACTGAAGCTTTCTTT
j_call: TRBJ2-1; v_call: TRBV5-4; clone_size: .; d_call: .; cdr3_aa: CASSPSDVYNEQFF; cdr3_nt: TGTGCCAGCAGCCCCTCCGACGTATACAATGAGCAGTTCTTC
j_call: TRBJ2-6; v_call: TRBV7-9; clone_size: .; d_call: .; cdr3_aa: CASSLVSGANVLTF; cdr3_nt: TGTGCCAGCAGCTTGGTGTCTGGGGCCAACGTCCTGACTTTC
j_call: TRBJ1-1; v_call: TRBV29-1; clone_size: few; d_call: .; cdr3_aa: CSVDRSMNTEAFF; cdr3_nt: TGCAGCGTGGACAGATCTATGAACACTGAAGCTTTCTTT